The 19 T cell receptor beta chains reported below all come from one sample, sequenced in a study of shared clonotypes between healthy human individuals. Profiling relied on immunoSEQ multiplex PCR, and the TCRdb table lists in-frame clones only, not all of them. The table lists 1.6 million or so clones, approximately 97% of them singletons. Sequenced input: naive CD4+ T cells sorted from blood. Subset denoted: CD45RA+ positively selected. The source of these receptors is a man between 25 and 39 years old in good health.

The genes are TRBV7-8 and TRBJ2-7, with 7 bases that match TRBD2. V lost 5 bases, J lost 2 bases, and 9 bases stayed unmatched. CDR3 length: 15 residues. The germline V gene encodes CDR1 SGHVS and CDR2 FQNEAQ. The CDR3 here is CASSLISGGPYEQYF. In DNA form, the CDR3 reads TGTGCCAGCAGCCTAATCTCGGGAGGCCCCTACGAGCAGTACTTC. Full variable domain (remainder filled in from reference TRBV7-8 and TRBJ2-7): GAGVSQSPRYKVAKRGQDVALRCDPISGHVSLFWYQQALGQGPEFLTYFQNEAQLDKSGLPSDRFFAERPEGSVSTLKIQRTQQEDSAVYLCASSLISGGPYEQYFGPGTRLTVT.

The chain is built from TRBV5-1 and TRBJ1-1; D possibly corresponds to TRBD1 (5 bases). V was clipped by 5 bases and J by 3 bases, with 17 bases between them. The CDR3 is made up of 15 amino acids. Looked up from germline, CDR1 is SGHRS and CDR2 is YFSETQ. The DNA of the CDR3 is TGCGCCAGCAGGTGGTGGGGCATGAGGGACACTGAAGCTTTCTTT. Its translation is CASRWWGMRDTEAFF. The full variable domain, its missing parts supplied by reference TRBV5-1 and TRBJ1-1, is KAGVTQTPRYLIKTRGQQVTLSCSPISGHRSVSWYQQTPGQGLQFLFEYFSETQRNKGNFPGRFSGRQFSNSRSEMNVSTLELGDSALYLCASRWWGMRDTEAFFGQGTRLTVV.

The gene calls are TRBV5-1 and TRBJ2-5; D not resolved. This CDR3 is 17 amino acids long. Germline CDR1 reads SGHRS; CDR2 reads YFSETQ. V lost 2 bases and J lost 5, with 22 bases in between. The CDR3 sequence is CASSFGLGGQIRETQYF. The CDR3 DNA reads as TGCGCCAGCAGCTTTGGATTAGGTGGGCAGATCCGGGAGACCCAGTACTTC. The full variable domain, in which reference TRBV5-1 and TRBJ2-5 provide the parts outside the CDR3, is KAGVTQTPRYLIKTRGQQVTLSCSPISGHRSVSWYQQTPGQGLQFLFEYFSETQRNKGNFPGRFSGRQFSNSRSEMNVSTLELGDSALYLCASSFGLGGQIRETQYFGPGTRLLVL.

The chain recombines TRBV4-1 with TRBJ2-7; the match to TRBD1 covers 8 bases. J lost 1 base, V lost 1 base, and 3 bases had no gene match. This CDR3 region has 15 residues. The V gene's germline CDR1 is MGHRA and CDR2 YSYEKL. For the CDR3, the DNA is TGCGCCAGCAGCCAAGGGAGGACAGGGTCCTACGAGCAGTACTTC. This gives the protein CASSQGRTGSYEQYF.

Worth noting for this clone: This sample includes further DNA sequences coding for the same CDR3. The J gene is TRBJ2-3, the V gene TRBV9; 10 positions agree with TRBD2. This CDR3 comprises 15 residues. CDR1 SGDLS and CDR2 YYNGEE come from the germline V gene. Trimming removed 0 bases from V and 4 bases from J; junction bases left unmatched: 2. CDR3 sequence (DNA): TGTGCCAGCAGCGTAGGGCTAGCGGGGGCAGATACGCAGTATTTT. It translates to CASSVGLAGADTQYF.

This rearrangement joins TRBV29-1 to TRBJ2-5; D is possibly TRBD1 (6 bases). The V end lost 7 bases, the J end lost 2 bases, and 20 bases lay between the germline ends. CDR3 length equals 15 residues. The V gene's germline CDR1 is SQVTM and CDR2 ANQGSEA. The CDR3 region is CSAARGQRAQETQYF. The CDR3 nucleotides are TGCAGCGCCGCCCGAGGACAGCGAGCTCAAGAGACCCAGTACTTC. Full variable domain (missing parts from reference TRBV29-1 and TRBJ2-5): SAVISQKPSRDICQRGTSLTIQCQVDSQVTMMFWYRQQPGQSLTLIATANQGSEATYESGFVIDKFPISRPNLTFSTLTVSNMSPEDSSIYLCSAARGQRAQETQYFGPGTRLLVL.

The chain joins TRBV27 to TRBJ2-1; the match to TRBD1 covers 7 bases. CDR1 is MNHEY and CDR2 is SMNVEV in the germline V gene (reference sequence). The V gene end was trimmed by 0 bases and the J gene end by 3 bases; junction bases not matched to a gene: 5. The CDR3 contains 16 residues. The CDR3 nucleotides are TGTGCCAGCAGTTTATCTTCCGGGACAGTCTACAATGAGCAGTTCTTC. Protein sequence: CASSLSSGTVYNEQFF.

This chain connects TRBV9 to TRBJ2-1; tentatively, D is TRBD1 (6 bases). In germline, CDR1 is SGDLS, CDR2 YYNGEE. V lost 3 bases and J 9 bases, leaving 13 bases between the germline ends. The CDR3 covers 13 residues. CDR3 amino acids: CASSANRVGEQFF. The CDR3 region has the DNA TGTGCCAGCAGCGCCAACAGGGTCGGTGAGCAGTTCTTC.

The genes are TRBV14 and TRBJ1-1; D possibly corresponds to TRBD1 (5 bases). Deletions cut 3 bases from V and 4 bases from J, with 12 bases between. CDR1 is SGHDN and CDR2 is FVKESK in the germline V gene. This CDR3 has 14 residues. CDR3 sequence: CASSQLGGITEAFF. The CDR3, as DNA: TGTGCCAGCAGCCAGCTTGGGGGGATCACTGAAGCTTTCTTT.

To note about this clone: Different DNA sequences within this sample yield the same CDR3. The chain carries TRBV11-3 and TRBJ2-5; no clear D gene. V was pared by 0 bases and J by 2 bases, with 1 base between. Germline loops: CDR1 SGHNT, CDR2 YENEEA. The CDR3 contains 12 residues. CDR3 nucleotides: TGTGCCAGCAGCTTAGATCAAGAGACCCAGTACTTC. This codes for CASSLDQETQYF.

The CDR3 is CASSQLGLAGNIQYF. CDR3 sequence (DNA): TGCGCCAGCAGCCAACTGGGACTAGCGGGAAACATTCAGTACTTC. The rearrangement joins TRBV4-1 to TRBJ2-4; 12 bases align to TRBD2. CDR1 is MGHRA, CDR2 YSYEKL, per germline. V shed 2 bases, J shed 6 bases, and the junction held 2 bases outside the gene matches. CDR3 size: 15 residues.

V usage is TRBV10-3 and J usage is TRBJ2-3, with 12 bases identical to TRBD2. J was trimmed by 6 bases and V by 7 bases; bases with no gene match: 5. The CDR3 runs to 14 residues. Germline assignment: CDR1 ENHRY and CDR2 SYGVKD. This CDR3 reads CAIMGLAGSDTQYF. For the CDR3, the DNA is TGTGCCATCATGGGACTAGCGGGTAGCGATACGCAGTATTTT.

The CDR3 nucleotides are TGTGCCATCAGTGGGACAGGGGGCCAGGATGGCTACACCTTC. It yields the protein CAISGTGGQDGYTF. V is TRBV10-3 and J is TRBJ1-2, with 11 bases aligning to TRBD1. Germline V lookup: CDR1 ENHRY, CDR2 SYGVKD. CDR3 length: 14 residues. Germline trimming cut 4 bases from V and 6 bases from J; bases unmatched to any gene: 4.

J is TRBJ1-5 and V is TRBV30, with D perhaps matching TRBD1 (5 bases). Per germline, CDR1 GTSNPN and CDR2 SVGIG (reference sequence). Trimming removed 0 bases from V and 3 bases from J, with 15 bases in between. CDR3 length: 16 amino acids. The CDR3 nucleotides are TGTGCCTGGAGTGTCGGAGCGGGGCGGCTCAATCAGCCCCAGCATTTT. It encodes CAWSVGAGRLNQPQHF.

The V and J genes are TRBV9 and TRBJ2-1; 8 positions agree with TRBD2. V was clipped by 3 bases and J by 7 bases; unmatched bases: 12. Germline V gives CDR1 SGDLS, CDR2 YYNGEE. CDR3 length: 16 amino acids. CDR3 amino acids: CASSGSRGLAINEQFF. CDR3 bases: TGTGCCAGCAGCGGAAGCCGAGGACTAGCTATAAATGAGCAGTTCTTC. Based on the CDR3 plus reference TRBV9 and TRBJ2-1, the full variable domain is DSGVTQTPKHLITATGQRVTLRCSPRSGDLSVYWYQQSLDQGLQFLIQYYNGEERAKGNILERFSAQQFPDLHSELNLSSLELGDSALYFCASSGSRGLAINEQFFGPGTRLTVL.

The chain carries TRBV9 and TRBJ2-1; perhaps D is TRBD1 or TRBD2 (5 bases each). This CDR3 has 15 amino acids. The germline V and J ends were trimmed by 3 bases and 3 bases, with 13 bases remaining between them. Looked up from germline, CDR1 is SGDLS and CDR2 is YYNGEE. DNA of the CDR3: TGTGCCAGCAGCGGCGGTCGGGACGGCTACAATGAGCAGTTCTTC. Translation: CASSGGRDGYNEQFF.

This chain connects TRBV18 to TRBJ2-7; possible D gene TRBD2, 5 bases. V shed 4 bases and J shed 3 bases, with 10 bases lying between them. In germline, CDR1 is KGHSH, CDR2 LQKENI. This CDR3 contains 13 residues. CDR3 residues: CASSQLDRYEQYF. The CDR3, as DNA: TGTGCCAGCTCACAACTAGATCGCTACGAGCAGTACTTC.

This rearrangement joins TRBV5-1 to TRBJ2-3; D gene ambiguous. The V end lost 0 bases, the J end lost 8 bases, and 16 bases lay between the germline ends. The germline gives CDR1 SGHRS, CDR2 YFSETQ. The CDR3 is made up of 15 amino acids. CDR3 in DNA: TGCGCCAGCAGCTTGGGTGTCGGGCCAGGTAGTACGCAGTATTTT. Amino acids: CASSLGVGPGSTQYF.

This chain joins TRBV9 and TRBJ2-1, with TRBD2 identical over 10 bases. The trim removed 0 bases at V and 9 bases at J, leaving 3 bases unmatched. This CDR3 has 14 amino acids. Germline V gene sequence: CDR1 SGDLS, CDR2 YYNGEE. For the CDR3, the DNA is TGTGCCAGCAGCGTAGCCGGGACTAGCGTTGAGCAGTTCTTC. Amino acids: CASSVAGTSVEQFF.